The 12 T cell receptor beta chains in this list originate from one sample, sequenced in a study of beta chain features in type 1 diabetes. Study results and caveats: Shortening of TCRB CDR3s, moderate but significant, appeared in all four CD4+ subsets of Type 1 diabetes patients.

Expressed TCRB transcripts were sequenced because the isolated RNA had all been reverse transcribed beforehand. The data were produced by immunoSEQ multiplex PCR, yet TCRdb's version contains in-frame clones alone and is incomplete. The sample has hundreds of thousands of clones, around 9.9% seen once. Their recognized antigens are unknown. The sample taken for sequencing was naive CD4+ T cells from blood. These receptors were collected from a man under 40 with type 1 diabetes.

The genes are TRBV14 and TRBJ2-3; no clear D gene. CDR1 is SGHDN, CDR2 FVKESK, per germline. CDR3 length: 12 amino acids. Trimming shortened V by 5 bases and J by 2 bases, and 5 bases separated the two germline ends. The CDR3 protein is CASSFLTDTQYF. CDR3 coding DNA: TGTGCCAGCAGCTTCCTCACAGATACGCAGTATTTT. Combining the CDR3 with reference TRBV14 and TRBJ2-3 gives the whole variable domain EAGVTQFPSHSVIEKGQTVTLRCDPISGHDNLYWYRRVMGKEIKFLLHFVKESKQDESGMPNNRFLAERTGGTYSTLKVQPAELEDSGVYFCASSFLTDTQYFGPGTRLTVL.

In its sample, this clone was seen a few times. CDR3 coding DNA: TGTGCCACCAGCAGTAGGACAAGCAGCTATGGCTACACCTTC. Translation gives CATSSRTSSYGYTF. The V and J genes are TRBV15 and TRBJ1-2, with D tentatively TRBD1 (5 bases). The CDR3 runs to 14 residues. Germline CDR1 is LNHNV and CDR2 is YYDKDF (reference sequence). With 3 bases removed from V and 4 bases from J, the gap between germline ends came to 12 bases.

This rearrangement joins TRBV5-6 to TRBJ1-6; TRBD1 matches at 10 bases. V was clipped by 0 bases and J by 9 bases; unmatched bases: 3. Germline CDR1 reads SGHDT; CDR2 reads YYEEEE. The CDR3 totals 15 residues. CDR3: CASSLGDRGSSPLHF. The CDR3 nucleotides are TGTGCCAGCAGCTTGGGGGACAGGGGTAGTTCACCCCTCCACTTT.

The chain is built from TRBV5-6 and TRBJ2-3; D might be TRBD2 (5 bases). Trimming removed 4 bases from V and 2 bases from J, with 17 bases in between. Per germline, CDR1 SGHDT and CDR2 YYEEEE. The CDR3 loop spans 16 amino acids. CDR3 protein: CASSRVRGTHTDTQYF. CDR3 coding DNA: TGTGCCAGCAGCCGGGTCCGGGGAACCCACACAGATACGCAGTATTTT. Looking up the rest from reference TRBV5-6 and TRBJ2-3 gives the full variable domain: DAGVTQSPTHLIKTRGQQVTLRCSPKSGHDTVSWYQQALGQGPQFIFQYYEEEERQRGNFPDRFSGHQFPNYSSELNVNALLLGDSALYLCASSRVRGTHTDTQYFGPGTRLTVL.

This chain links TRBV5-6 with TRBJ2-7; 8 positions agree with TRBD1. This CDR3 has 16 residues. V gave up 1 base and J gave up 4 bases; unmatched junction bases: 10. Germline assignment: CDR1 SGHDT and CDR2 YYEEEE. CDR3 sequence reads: CASSLFGQGAVYEQYF. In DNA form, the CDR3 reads TGTGCCAGCAGCTTGTTCGGGCAGGGGGCCGTTTACGAGCAGTACTTC.

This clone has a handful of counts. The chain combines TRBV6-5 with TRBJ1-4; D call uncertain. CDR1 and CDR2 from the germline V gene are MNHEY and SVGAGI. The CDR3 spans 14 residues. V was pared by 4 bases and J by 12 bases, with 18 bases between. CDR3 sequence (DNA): TGTGCCAGCAGTTCTACCTCCCATTACGGGGAACTGTTTTTT. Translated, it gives CASSSTSHYGELFF.

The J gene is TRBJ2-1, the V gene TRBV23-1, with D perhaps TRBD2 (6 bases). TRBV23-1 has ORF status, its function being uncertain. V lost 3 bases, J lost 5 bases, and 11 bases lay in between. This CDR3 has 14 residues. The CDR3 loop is CASSQEGSDNEQFF. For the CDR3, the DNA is TGCGCCAGCAGTCAGGAGGGGTCCGACAATGAGCAGTTCTTC.

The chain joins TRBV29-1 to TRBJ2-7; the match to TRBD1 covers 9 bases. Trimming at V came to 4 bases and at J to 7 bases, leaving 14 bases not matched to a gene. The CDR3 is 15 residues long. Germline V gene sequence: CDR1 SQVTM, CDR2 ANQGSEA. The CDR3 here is CSVGPGTGSTKEQYF. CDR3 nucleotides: TGCAGCGTTGGGCCTGGGACAGGGAGTACGAAGGAGCAGTACTTC.

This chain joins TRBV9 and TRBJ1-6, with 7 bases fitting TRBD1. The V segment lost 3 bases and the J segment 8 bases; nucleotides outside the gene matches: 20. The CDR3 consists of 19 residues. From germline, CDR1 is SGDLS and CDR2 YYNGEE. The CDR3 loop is CASSATPGTTQGVDSPLHF. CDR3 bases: TGTGCCAGCAGCGCAACCCCAGGGACAACTCAGGGGGTTGATTCACCCCTCCACTTT.

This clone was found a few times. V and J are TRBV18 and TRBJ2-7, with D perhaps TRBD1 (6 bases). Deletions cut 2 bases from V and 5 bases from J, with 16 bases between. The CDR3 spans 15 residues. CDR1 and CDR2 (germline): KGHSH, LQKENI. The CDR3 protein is CASSPKTNRVDEQYF. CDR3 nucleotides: TGTGCCAGCTCACCAAAAACCAACAGGGTCGACGAGCAGTACTTC. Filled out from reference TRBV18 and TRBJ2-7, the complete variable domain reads NAGVMQNPRHLVRRRGQEARLRCSPMKGHSHVYWYRQLPEEGLKFMVYLQKENIIDESGMPKERFSAEFPKEGPSILRIQQVVRGDSAAYFCASSPKTNRVDEQYFGPGTRLTVT.

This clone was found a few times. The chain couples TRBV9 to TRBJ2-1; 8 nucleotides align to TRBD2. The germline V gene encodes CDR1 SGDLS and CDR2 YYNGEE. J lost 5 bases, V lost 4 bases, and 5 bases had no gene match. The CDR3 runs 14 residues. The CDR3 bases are TGTGCCAGCAGCACGAGCGGGGGACACAATGAGCAGTTCTTC. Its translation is CASSTSGGHNEQFF.

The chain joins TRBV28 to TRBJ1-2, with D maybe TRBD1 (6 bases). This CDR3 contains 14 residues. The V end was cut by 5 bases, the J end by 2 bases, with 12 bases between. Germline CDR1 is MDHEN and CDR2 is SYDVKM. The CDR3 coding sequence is TGTGCCAGCAGTCGGACAGATCCGAACTATGGCTACACCTTC. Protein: CASSRTDPNYGYTF.